Shown below are 15 T cell receptor beta chains from a single sample sequenced in a study of regulatory T cells in long-lasting Graves disease. Construction of TCR beta libraries relied on iRepertoire HTBI primers and on Arm-PCR targeting CDR3 regions. From the multiplex PCR reads, TCRdb called clonotypes with MiXCR, one entry per CDR3 protein. The data hold roughly 350,000 distinct CDR3 sequences, with 15% to 20% observed a single time. Described time point: newly diagnosed GD, antithyroid drugs for less than 3 months. From PBMCs, RNA was extracted and then used to make the TCR library. The data were also submitted as part of a second study, on T cells in Graves' hyperthyroidism and ophthalmopathy.

The material was peripheral blood mononuclear cells (PBMCs), obtained at new diagnosis, from a patient treated with antithyroid drugs. All receptors come from a woman aged 18-29 years with Graves disease.

This clonotype has just a few counts. The gene calls are TRBV6-1 and TRBJ1-6; 9 bases agree with TRBD1. The length of the CDR3 is 15 residues. After removal of 3 bases from V and 11 bases from J, the junction contained 8 bases not matched to a gene. CDR1 and CDR2 (germline): MNHNS, SASEGT. DNA for the CDR3: TGTGCCAGCAGTGATACCGGGACAGGGCTAACACCCCTCCACTTT. Its protein is CASSDTGTGLTPLHF.

This clonotype was recorded once. This chain joins TRBV11-2 and TRBJ2-1; the match to TRBD2 covers 12 bases. CDR1 SGHAT and CDR2 FQNNGV come from the germline V gene. This CDR3 region has 14 residues. The trim removed 5 bases at V and 8 bases at J, leaving 4 bases unmatched. The CDR3 region has the DNA TGTGCCAGCAGCCCTAGCGGGAGGGACTATGAGCAGTTCTTC. It encodes CASSPSGRDYEQFF. The entire variable domain, with the rest obtained from reference TRBV11-2 and TRBJ2-1, is as follows: EAGVAQSPRYKIIEKRQSVAFWCNPISGHATLYWYQQILGQGPKLLIQFQNNGVVDDSQLPKDRFSAERLKGVDSTLKIQPAKLEDSAVYLCASSPSGRDYEQFFGPGTRLTVL.

There are many counts of this clonotype. The chain joins TRBV28 to TRBJ1-5; D is possibly TRBD1 (5 bases). The germline gives CDR1 MDHEN, CDR2 SYDVKM. The CDR3 totals 20 residues. Trimming took off 5 bases at V and 3 bases at J, with 29 bases between the two ends. CDR3 sequence (DNA): TGTGCCAGCAGTACCCTCGAGGGACGGTCTGGGTGGGCTCCCAATCAGCCCCAGCATTTT. Its protein product is CASSTLEGRSGWAPNQPQHF.

This clonotype occurred many times. V gene TRBV11-2 combines with J gene TRBJ2-3, with TRBD2 matching over 8 bases. With 3 bases clipped from V and 2 bases from J, the junction kept 4 bases outside the gene matches. The germline V gene has CDR1 SGHAT and CDR2 FQNNGV. The CDR3 sequence is 15 residues long. DNA of the CDR3: TGTGCCAGCAGCTTCACGGGGGGGCCCACAGATACGCAGTATTTT. Translation gives CASSFTGGPTDTQYF.

This clonotype has at least ten counts. The CDR3 here is CASSLHRGEGLTDTQYF. In DNA form, the CDR3 reads TGCGCCAGCAGCTTGCATAGGGGAGAGGGCCTTACAGATACGCAGTATTTT. This chain connects TRBV5-1 to TRBJ2-3; D is perhaps TRBD1 or TRBD2 (5 bases each). V was pared by 1 base and J by 3 bases, with 18 bases between. Germline lookup yields CDR1 SGHRS and CDR2 YFSETQ. The CDR3 length is 17 residues.

The table lists this clonotype with many counts. V gene TRBV4-1 combines with J gene TRBJ2-5; TRBD1 is a possible D gene (6 bases). Germline V gene data show CDR1 as MGHRA and CDR2 as YSYEKL. V was cut by 0 bases and J by 4 bases, with 12 bases left in between. This CDR3 has 15 amino acids. The CDR3 nucleotides read TGCGCCAGCAGCCAAGAAGGGAACAGGGCAGAGACCCAGTACTTC. Its protein product is CASSQEGNRAETQYF.

In this sample, this clonotype turned up many times. The chain carries TRBV7-3 and TRBJ2-1; D remains ambiguous. Germline V gene sequence: CDR1 SGHTA, CDR2 FQGTGA. This CDR3 spans 13 amino acids. The germline V and J ends were trimmed by 6 bases and 9 bases, with 15 bases remaining between them. CDR3 amino acids: CASSLGNEGEQFF. As DNA, the CDR3 is TGTGCCAGCAGTTTAGGGAATGAAGGTGAGCAGTTCTTC. Complete variable domain (other parts from reference TRBV7-3 and TRBJ2-1): GAGVSQTPSNKVTEKGKYVELRCDPISGHTALYWYRQSLGQGPEFLIYFQGTGAADDSGLPNDRFFAVRPEGSVSTLKIQRTERGDSAVYLCASSLGNEGEQFFGPGTRLTVL.

The chain is built from TRBV4-1 and TRBJ2-7; D is ambiguous. This CDR3 is 14 amino acids long. Trimming stripped 8 bases from V and 4 bases from J, with 18 bases between. CDR1 is MGHRA, CDR2 YSYEKL, per germline. The CDR3 region has the DNA TGCGCCAGCCACCCCGTAGGTAGCCTTTACGAGCAGTACTTC. This encodes CASHPVGSLYEQYF.

The rearrangement joins TRBV5-1 to TRBJ2-5; TRBD1 is a possible D gene (5 bases). CDR1 and CDR2 from the germline V gene are SGHRS and YFSETQ. Deletions cut 0 bases from V and 4 bases from J, with 13 bases between. The CDR3 runs to 15 residues. CDR3 amino acids: CASSLDPGRTETQYF. Here the CDR3 DNA reads TGCGCCAGCAGCTTGGATCCAGGGCGGACAGAGACCCAGTACTTC.

This clonotype was detected ten times or more. This chain uses TRBV5-1 with TRBJ2-3, with 7 bases matching TRBD1. CDR1 is SGHRS and CDR2 is YFSETQ in the germline V gene. V lost 0 bases to trimming and J lost 2 bases; unmatched junction nucleotides: 6. The CDR3 has 16 amino acids. The CDR3 DNA follows: TGCGCCAGCAGCTTGGATGGCAGGGGGTCCACAGATACGCAGTATTTT. Its protein is CASSLDGRGSTDTQYF. The whole variable domain, remainder taken from reference TRBV5-1 and TRBJ2-3, is KAGVTQTPRYLIKTRGQQVTLSCSPISGHRSVSWYQQTPGQGLQFLFEYFSETQRNKGNFPGRFSGRQFSNSRSEMNVSTLELGDSALYLCASSLDGRGSTDTQYFGPGTRLTVL.

At least ten counts were recorded for this clonotype. This chain links TRBV12-3 or TRBV12-4 with TRBJ2-1; no reliable D call. V was shortened by 7 bases and J by 8 bases, with 21 bases between the two germline ends. The CDR3 spans 15 residues. CDR3 in DNA: TGTGCCAGCAACGGGTGGGCGTCCAACCAAGATGAGCAGTTCTTC. Translation: CASNGWASNQDEQFF.

This clonotype was seen repeatedly, ten times or more. The V call is TRBV28, the J call TRBJ1-1; D is undetermined. The CDR3 has 13 residues. With 2 bases removed from V and 4 bases from J, the gap between germline ends came to 8 bases. Germline V gene lookup returns CDR1 MDHEN and CDR2 SYDVKM. The CDR3 DNA is TGTGCCAGCAGTTTAGGTCCAGTCACTGAAGCTTTCTTT. Its protein is CASSLGPVTEAFF.

The rearrangement links TRBV9 to TRBJ1-5; the D is unclear. The CDR3 is 13 residues long. Germline V gives CDR1 SGDLS, CDR2 YYNGEE. V lost 6 bases to trimming and J lost 1 base, with 8 bases between them. The CDR3 DNA is TGTGCCAGCAACAGCAACAGCAATCAGCCCCAGCATTTT. Encoded protein: CASNSNSNQPQHF.

This chain's CDR3 is CASSRGSRTNTEAFF. The CDR3 DNA is TGTGCCAGTAGTAGAGGATCGAGAACGAACACTGAAGCTTTCTTT. V is TRBV19 and J is TRBJ1-1; D gene unclear. The CDR3 runs to 15 residues. Germline CDR1 LNHDA, CDR2 SQIVND (reference sequence). The V gene lost 4 bases and the J gene lost 1 base, with 13 bases spanning the gap.

Points on this clonotype: A far bigger clonotype differs at one base, so this is likely a read error. The rearrangement links TRBV6-2 or TRBV6-3 to TRBJ1-3; D call uncertain. The CDR3 has 14 amino acids. Deletions cut 8 bases from V and 4 bases from J, with 15 bases between. Germline V lookup: CDR1 MNHEY, CDR2 SVGEGT. CDR3 coding DNA: TGTGCCAGCGGTTTAGCGGGAGAAGGAAACACCATATATTTT. This gives the protein CASGLAGEGNTIYF.